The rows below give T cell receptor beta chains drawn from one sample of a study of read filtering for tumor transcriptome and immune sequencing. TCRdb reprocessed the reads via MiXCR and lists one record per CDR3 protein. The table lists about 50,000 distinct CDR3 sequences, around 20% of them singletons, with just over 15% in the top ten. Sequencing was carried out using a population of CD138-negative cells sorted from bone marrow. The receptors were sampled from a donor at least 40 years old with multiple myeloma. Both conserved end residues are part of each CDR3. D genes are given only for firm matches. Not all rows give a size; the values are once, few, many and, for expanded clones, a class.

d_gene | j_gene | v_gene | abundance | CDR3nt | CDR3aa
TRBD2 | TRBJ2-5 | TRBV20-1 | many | TGCAGTGCAGGACTAGCGGGAGGGGTTCAAGAGACCCAGTACTTC | CSAGLAGGVQETQYF
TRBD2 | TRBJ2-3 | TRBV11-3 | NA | TGTGCCAGCAGCTCAACTAGCGGGGACCCCAGTACGCAGTATTTT | CASSSTSGDPSTQYF
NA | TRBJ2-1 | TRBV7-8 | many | TGTGCCAGCAGCCCGCGGGACCCCAATGAGCAGTTCTTC | CASSPRDPNEQFF
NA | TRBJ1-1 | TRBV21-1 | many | TGTGCCAGCAGCAAAAAGGAGAAGGTGAACACTGAAGCTTTCTTT | CASSKKEKVNTEAFF
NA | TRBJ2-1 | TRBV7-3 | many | TGTGCCAGCAGCCAAGTAGGGGTATTAGACAATGAGCAGTTCTTC | CASSQVGVLDNEQFF
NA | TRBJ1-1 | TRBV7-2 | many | TGTGCCAGCAGCTTAGGTGCCAGCATGAACACTGAAGCTTTCTTT | CASSLGASMNTEAFF
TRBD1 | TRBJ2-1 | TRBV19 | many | TGTGCCAGTAGTATCCCACCCGGGACAGGTTACAATGAGCAGTTCTTC | CASSIPPGTGYNEQFF
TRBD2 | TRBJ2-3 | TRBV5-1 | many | TGCGCCAGCAGCTCCCCCTTACTAGCGGGGGGCTTAAGTGAGACGCAGTATTTT | CASSSPLLAGGLSETQYF
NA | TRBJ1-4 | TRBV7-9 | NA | TGTGCCAGCAGCTTAGCGGGATCAACTAATGAAAAACTGTTTTTT | CASSLAGSTNEKLFF
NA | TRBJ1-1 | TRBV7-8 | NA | TGTGCCAGCAGCTTAGTAGGGGGGGGGTTGAACACTGAAGCTTTCTTT | CASSLVGGGLNTEAFF
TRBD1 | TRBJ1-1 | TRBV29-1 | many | TGCAGCGTAGAAACAGGGGGCACAAAGAACACTGAAGCTTTCTTT | CSVETGGTKNTEAFF
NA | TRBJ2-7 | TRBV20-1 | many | TGCAGTGCTAGTCGACAGAGTAGCTCCTACGAGCAGTACTTC | CSASRQSSSYEQYF
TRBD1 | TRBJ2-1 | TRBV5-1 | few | TGCGCCAGCAGCTTGGAAGGGACAGGGGGCTACAATGAGCAGTTCTTC | CASSLEGTGGYNEQFF
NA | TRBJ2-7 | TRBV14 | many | TGTGCCAGCAGCCGTAGTCGAGGGAGCGAGCAGTACTTC | CASSRSRGSEQYF
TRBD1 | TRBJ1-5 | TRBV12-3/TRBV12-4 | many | TGTGCCAGCAGTTTGGCGGGACAGGGTGTTCAGCCCCAGCATTTT | CASSLAGQGVQPQHF
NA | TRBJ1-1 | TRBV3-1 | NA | TGTGCCAGCAGCCAAAGGTCGTACACTGAAGCTTTCTTT | CASSQRSYTEAFF
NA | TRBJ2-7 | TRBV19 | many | TGTGCCAGTAGCGACTCACCCGGGAGCTCCTACGAGCAGTACTTC | CASSDSPGSSYEQYF
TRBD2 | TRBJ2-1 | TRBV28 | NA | TGTGACAGCAATTTGACTAGCGGAAACAATGAGCAATTCTTC | CDSNLTSGNNEQFF
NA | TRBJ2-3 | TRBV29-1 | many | TGCAGCGTTGGAGGACTCATTAGCACAGATACGCAGTATTTT | CSVGGLISTDTQYF
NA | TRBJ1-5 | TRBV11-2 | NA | TGTGCCAGCAAGGGAGTGGGTGGCAATCAGCCCCAGCATTTT | CASKGVGGNQPQHF
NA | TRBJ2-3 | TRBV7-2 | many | TGTGCCAGCAGCCGGGGGTCAGATACGCAGTATTTT | CASSRGSDTQYF
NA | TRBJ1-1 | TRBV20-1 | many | TGCAGTGCCCGGGACGAGGGGAGAGAAGCTTTCTTT | CSARDEGREAFF